The clone carrying this TCR beta chain was counted between two and nine times. CDR3 size: 14 residues. The germline gives CDR1 MNHEY, CDR2 SVGAGI. V was cut by 0 bases and J by 5 bases, with 11 bases left in between. This record belongs to a study of CD8 T cells in ankylosing spondylitis. MiXCR was run by TCRdb on the 5' RACE reads, yielding one entry per CDR3 protein. The sample includes about 310,000 distinct CDR3 sequences, about 20% seen only once; the top ten take 3% to 4%. This receptor was identified in a female donor with ankylosing spondylitis or in good health (not recorded which). The gene calls are TRBV6-5 and TRBJ2-7; D is perhaps TRBD1 (6 bases). The specimen was blood, either unsorted or a sorted T cell fraction (not recorded which). CDR3: CASSYSRDTDEQYF. CDR3 nucleotide sequence: TGTGCCAGCAGTTACTCCCGGGACACCGACGAGCAGTACTTC.